This entry lists 31 T cell receptor beta chains sequenced from one sample in a study of human T cells and chemical hapten exposure. As to time point: pre-sensitization, week 0. Treatment indicated: therapeutic diphenylcyclopropenone sensitization with weekly scalp DPC. Someone pulled total RNA out of unfractionated whole blood. TCRdb called the RACE reads again in MiXCR, with one record for every CDR3 protein. The profile covers approximately 52,000 distinct CDR3 sequences, with 9.6% appearing a single time and 9.6% taken by the ten largest. The sample here was whole blood, taken in connection with sensitization to the hapten diphenylcyclopropenone (DPC). These receptors all stem from a young woman with alopecia areata. Some clones in this sample may be carry-over from other donors' samples.

This chain connects TRBV27 to TRBJ2-7; 10 positions agree with TRBD2. V was pared by 6 bases and J by 3 bases, with 8 bases of the junction left unmatched. CDR1 and CDR2 (germline): MNHEY, SMNVEV (reference sequence). This CDR3 comprises 15 residues. This CDR3 is CASRAQRGGRYEQYF. The CDR3 DNA sequence: TGTGCCAGCAGGGCTCAGCGGGGGGGCCGCTACGAGCAGTACTTC.

The J gene is TRBJ2-7, the V gene TRBV9; 9 positions agree with TRBD2. The CDR3 contains 19 residues. V was pared by 6 bases and J by 0 bases, with 19 bases of the junction left unmatched. In germline, CDR1 is SGDLS, CDR2 YYNGEE. CDR3 DNA sequence: TGTGCCAGCACCCTCACCTTCGTCCTAGCGGGGCGCAGCTCCTACGAGCAGTACTTC. This translates into CASTLTFVLAGRSSYEQYF.

This clonotype was counted ten times or more. The V call is TRBV12-3 or TRBV12-4, the J call TRBJ1-6, with 9 bases lining up with TRBD1. The ends lost 5 bases at V and 7 bases at J; junction bases unmatched: 6. The CDR3 is 15 residues long. In DNA, the CDR3 is TGTGCCAGCAGTCCCCGGGGGACAGGGAATTCACCCCTCCACTTT. Protein: CASSPRGTGNSPLHF.

This chain uses TRBV6-1 with TRBJ2-7; no definite D call. This CDR3 is 11 amino acids long. Trimming took 2 bases from V and 5 from J, leaving 4 bases between them. Germline-derived CDR1 and CDR2 are MNHNS and SASEGT. The CDR3 sequence: CASSEIHEQYF. The CDR3, as DNA: TGTGCCAGCAGTGAAATCCACGAGCAGTACTTC.

This clonotype has more than one count but fewer than ten. The gene calls are TRBV6-6 and TRBJ1-1, with D perhaps TRBD1 (5 bases). Per the germline V gene, CDR1 is MNHNY and CDR2 is SVGAGI (reference sequence). V was trimmed by 7 bases and J by 0 bases, leaving 9 bases between them. There are 13 residues in the CDR3. The CDR3 sequence is CASKGLMNTEAFF. The CDR3 nucleotides are TGTGCCAGCAAGGGACTCATGAACACTGAAGCTTTCTTT.

The V gene is TRBV20-1, the J gene TRBJ1-5; D ambiguous. Germline CDR1 reads DFQATT; CDR2 reads SNEGSKA (reference sequence). The CDR3 covers 15 residues. Trimming stripped 6 bases from V and 1 base from J, with 16 bases between. The CDR3, as DNA: TGCAGTGCGGGCCCCCGAGGGCTAAGCAATCAGCCCCAGCATTTT. This sequence encodes CSAGPRGLSNQPQHF.

This clonotype was counted only a few times. The chain recombines TRBV6-2 or TRBV6-3 with TRBJ2-3; perhaps TRBD1 as D (7 bases). From germline, CDR1 is MNHEY and CDR2 SVGEGT. V lost 6 bases, J lost 3 bases, and 13 bases lay in between. The CDR3 spans 14 residues. The CDR3 DNA follows: TGTGCCAGCAGGATGACAGGGAGGACAGATACGCAGTATTTT. Translation: CASRMTGRTDTQYF.

This clonotype showed up many times. The chain joins TRBV12-3 or TRBV12-4 to TRBJ1-6; D gene uncertain. The CDR3 runs 15 residues. Trimming stripped 3 bases from V and 2 bases from J, with 8 bases between. The CDR3 coding sequence is TGTGCCAGCAGTTTGTCGGGTCCCTATAATTCACCCCTCCACTTT. It translates to CASSLSGPYNSPLHF.

This clonotype has ten or more counts. The chain couples TRBV12-3 or TRBV12-4 to TRBJ2-2; D is undetermined. The CDR3 is 13 amino acids. With 3 bases removed from V and 6 bases from J, the gap between germline ends came to 8 bases. The CDR3 coding sequence is TGTGCCAGCAGTTTTTTGGATTCCGGGGAGCTGTTTTTT. This gives the protein CASSFLDSGELFF.

There are a few counts of this clonotype. The rearrangement uses TRBV7-9 and TRBJ1-1, with 7 bases identical to TRBD1. With V trimmed by 0 bases and J by 6 bases, 13 bases remained unmatched. CDR3 length: 17 residues. Per the germline V gene, CDR1 is SEHNR and CDR2 is FQNEAQ (reference sequence). CDR3: CASSLAGSDFDRAEAFF. DNA for the CDR3: TGTGCCAGCAGCTTAGCGGGGTCTGACTTTGACAGGGCTGAAGCTTTCTTT.

This clonotype was seen at least ten times. The V and J genes are TRBV11-2 and TRBJ2-3; TRBD1 matches 7 bases. CDR3 length: 15 amino acids. The V segment lost 7 bases and the J segment 2 bases; nucleotides outside the gene matches: 9. Per the germline V gene, CDR1 is SGHAT and CDR2 is FQNNGV. The CDR3 DNA is TGTGCCAGCACCCGAGACAGGGCCCCCACAGATACGCAGTATTTT. The encoded protein is CASTRDRAPTDTQYF.

Many counts were recorded for this clonotype. V gene TRBV6-4 combines with J gene TRBJ2-3; TRBD2 aligns across 8 bases. Unmatched junction bases numbered 19, after V lost 5 bases and J lost 9 bases. Germline-derived CDR1 and CDR2 are MRHNA and SNTAGT. This CDR3 comprises 17 residues. DNA of the CDR3: TGTGCCAGCAGTAGCGATCCCTTAGCGGGACCAGGAGGCACGCAGTATTTT. This encodes CASSSDPLAGPGGTQYF.

This clonotype was observed a few times. This sequence joins TRBV6-1 and TRBJ2-3; 7 bases fit TRBD2. After removal of 6 bases from V and 0 bases from J, the junction contained 6 bases not matched to a gene. The CDR3 is 15 amino acids. Germline values: CDR1 MNHNS, CDR2 SASEGT. The CDR3 nucleotides are TGTGCCAGCAGGCCACTAGCGTCTAGCACAGATACGCAGTATTTT. Its translation is CASRPLASSTDTQYF.

This clonotype was observed a few times. The V call is TRBV9, the J call TRBJ2-5; no firm D call. Trimming removed 0 bases at V and 0 bases at J, with 12 bases between. Germline CDR1 reads SGDLS; CDR2 reads YYNGEE. CDR3 length: 16 residues. The CDR3 loop is CASSVGGGGYQETQYF. DNA for the CDR3: TGTGCCAGCAGCGTAGGTGGCGGTGGGTACCAAGAGACCCAGTACTTC.

In its sample, this clonotype was seen a few times. The rearrangement uses TRBV7-9 and TRBJ2-4; D is possibly TRBD1 (6 bases). Germline V gene data show CDR1 as SEHNR and CDR2 as FQNEAQ (reference sequence). The CDR3 covers 13 residues. Trimming removed 11 bases from V and 7 bases from J, with 18 bases in between. The CDR3 loop reads CAGSEQGTNIQYF. CDR3 bases: TGTGCCGGCTCCGAACAGGGAACGAACATTCAGTACTTC.

This clonotype was found many times. The chain carries TRBV6-1 and TRBJ2-7; D possibly uses TRBD1 or TRBD2 (5 bases each). CDR1 MNHNS and CDR2 SASEGT come from the germline V gene. The CDR3 loop spans 13 amino acids. The V end was cut by 9 bases, the J end by 4 bases, with 16 bases between. CDR3 sequence (DNA): TGTGCCAGTTCTAGCAGGGACGGGTACGAGCAGTACTTC. It encodes CASSSRDGYEQYF.

This chain links TRBV5-1 with TRBJ1-4; no firm D call. This CDR3 has 13 amino acids. V was shortened by 5 bases and J by 8 bases, with 13 bases between the two germline ends. CDR1 is SGHRS, CDR2 YFSETQ, per germline. CDR3 in DNA: TGCGCCAGCAGACGGGCGGACGGGGAAAAACTGTTTTTT. Amino acids: CASRRADGEKLFF.

The CDR3 protein is CASSARLVETQYF. The CDR3 nucleotides read TGTGCCAGCAGTGCCAGGCTAGTCGAGACCCAGTACTTC. The chain links TRBV6-1 to TRBJ2-5; no definite D call. Germline CDR1 and CDR2: MNHNS and SASEGT. V was shortened by 4 bases and J by 5 bases, with 11 bases between the two germline ends. The CDR3 runs to 13 residues.

The gene calls are TRBV13 and TRBJ2-3; 7 bases are a match to TRBD1. Germline V lookup: CDR1 PRHDT, CDR2 FYEKMQ (reference sequence). The CDR3 has 16 residues. The V and J ends lost 5 bases and 5 bases, in that order; junction bases with no gene match: 13. CDR3 DNA sequence: TGTGCCAGCAGCACTCGGACAGGAGACAGACTAGATACGCAGTATTTT. Translated: CASSTRTGDRLDTQYF.

This clonotype was seen ten or more times. This sequence joins TRBV20-1 and TRBJ2-3; the match to TRBD2 covers 8 bases. V shed 4 bases, J shed 0 bases, and the junction held 3 bases outside the gene matches. There are 14 residues in the CDR3. CDR1 is DFQATT, CDR2 SNEGSKA, per germline (reference sequence). The CDR3 DNA sequence: TGCAGTGCTAAGAAGCGGGGGAGCACAGATACGCAGTATTTT. Amino acid sequence: CSAKKRGSTDTQYF.

The V gene is TRBV5-6, the J gene TRBJ2-1; 13 nucleotides match TRBD2. This CDR3 contains 16 residues. Looked up from germline, CDR1 is SGHDT and CDR2 is YYEEEE. After removal of 6 bases from V and 12 bases from J, the junction contained 15 bases not matched to a gene. CDR3 amino acids: CASTSRGLAGNRVQFF. The CDR3 nucleotides read TGTGCCAGCACCTCTCGGGGACTAGCGGGGAACAGGGTGCAGTTCTTC. Variable domain in full (rest from reference TRBV5-6 and TRBJ2-1): DAGVTQSPTHLIKTRGQQVTLRCSPKSGHDTVSWYQQALGQGPQFIFQYYEEEERQRGNFPDRFSGHQFPNYSSELNVNALLLGDSALYLCASTSRGLAGNRVQFFGPGTRLTVL.

This clonotype was detected a few times. Relative to the germline gene, one junction end is altered; a read error may explain this. This chain links TRBV10-3 with TRBJ1-2, with a tentative D call TRBD1 (5 bases). This CDR3 is 15 amino acids long. The germline V gene encodes CDR1 ENHRY and CDR2 SYGVKD. The CDR3 DNA reads TGTGCCATCAGTGAGTTTATCGGGGGTAACTATGGCGACACCTTC. It encodes CAISEFIGGNYGDTF.

This clonotype was recorded at least ten times. The chain has TRBV6-1 and TRBJ2-3, with 12 bases that match TRBD2. The CDR3 contains 15 residues. Per the germline V gene, CDR1 is MNHNS and CDR2 is SASEGT. The J segment lost 4 bases and the V segment lost 7 bases, leaving 6 bases of the junction unmatched. CDR3 protein: CASTPTSGGADTQYF. In DNA form, the CDR3 reads TGTGCCAGCACCCCGACTAGCGGGGGCGCAGATACGCAGTATTTT.

This clonotype appeared many times. This chain uses TRBV27 with TRBJ1-5; 8 positions match TRBD1. Germline V CDR1 and CDR2: MNHEY, SMNVEV (reference sequence). The CDR3 consists of 15 residues. The J segment lost 1 base and the V segment lost 5 bases, leaving 4 bases of the junction unmatched. The CDR3 sequence: CASSPGGVSNQPQHF. The CDR3 DNA reads as TGTGCCAGCAGTCCAGGGGGCGTAAGCAATCAGCCCCAGCATTTT.

At least ten counts were recorded for this clonotype. The chain employs TRBV4-3 and TRBJ2-3; 8 positions agree with TRBD2. Unmatched junction bases numbered 3, after V lost 3 bases and J lost 1 base. Per germline, CDR1 LGHNA and CDR2 YSLEER. This CDR3 has 15 amino acids. CDR3 bases: TGCGCCAGCAGCCAGTATAGCGGGGGCACAGATACGCAGTATTTT. Its protein is CASSQYSGGTDTQYF.

The genes are TRBV14 and TRBJ2-5; 8 nucleotides match TRBD2. The CDR3 consists of 16 residues. Germline trimming cut 0 bases from V and 2 bases from J; bases unmatched to any gene: 5. Germline CDR1 and CDR2: SGHDN and FVKESK. The CDR3 here is CASSQEAGGYQETQYF. The CDR3 DNA reads TGTGCCAGCAGCCAAGAGGCGGGGGGCTATCAAGAGACCCAGTACTTC.

V usage is TRBV20-1 and J usage is TRBJ2-3; the match to TRBD2 covers 9 bases. J was trimmed by 1 base and V by 4 bases; bases with no gene match: 6. The CDR3 totals 15 residues. CDR1 is DFQATT, CDR2 SNEGSKA, per germline (reference sequence). CDR3 nucleotide sequence: TGCAGTGCTAACCGGGCTAGCGGGGGCACAGATACGCAGTATTTT. Translating gives CSANRASGGTDTQYF.

The V call is TRBV20-1, the J call TRBJ2-5; D gene uncertain. The CDR3 has 12 residues. V shed 7 bases and J shed 1 base, with 10 bases lying between them. Germline CDR1 DFQATT, CDR2 SNEGSKA (reference sequence). The CDR3 loop reads CSGAEVQETQYF. The CDR3 DNA follows: TGCAGTGGCGCGGAAGTCCAAGAGACCCAGTACTTC.

This clonotype was picked up a small number of times. This chain joins TRBV7-8 and TRBJ1-5; 8 bases line up with TRBD1. Germline loops: CDR1 SGHVS, CDR2 FQNEAQ. The ends lost 5 bases at V and 6 bases at J; junction bases unmatched: 12. This CDR3 is built from 16 residues. The CDR3 spells CASSPTGGHLTQPQHF. Written as DNA, the CDR3 is TGTGCCAGCAGCCCCACAGGGGGGCATCTAACTCAGCCCCAGCATTTT.

This clonotype was seen a few times. The rearrangement links TRBV7-8 to TRBJ1-4; D is possibly TRBD1 (6 bases). Looked up from germline, CDR1 is SGHVS and CDR2 is FQNEAQ. This CDR3 is 15 amino acids long. V lost 4 bases and J lost 4, with 13 bases in between. CDR3 region: CASSYRGQCNEKLFF. CDR3 DNA sequence: TGTGCCAGCAGCTATCGCGGACAGTGTAATGAAAAACTGTTTTTT. The entire variable domain, with the rest obtained from reference TRBV7-8 and TRBJ1-4, is as follows: GAGVSQSPRYKVAKRGQDVALRCDPISGHVSLFWYQQALGQGPEFLTYFQNEAQLDKSGLPSDRFFAERPEGSVSTLKIQRTQQEDSAVYLCASSYRGQCNEKLFFGSGTQLSVL.

This chain uses TRBV6-2 or TRBV6-3 with TRBJ2-7, with D maybe TRBD2 (5 bases). Germline CDR1 is MNHEY and CDR2 is SVGEGT. Deletions cut 2 bases from V and 3 bases from J, with 14 bases between. The CDR3 covers 15 residues. CDR3 region: CASSYPARDYYEQYF. The CDR3 DNA sequence: TGTGCCAGCAGTTACCCAGCCCGAGACTACTACGAGCAGTACTTC.